The entry that follows covers one TCR beta chain sequence. Its target is unknown. This CDR3 comprises 16 residues. CDR1 and CDR2 (germline): MNHNY, SVGAGI (reference sequence). V trimming: 5 bases; J trimming: 6 bases; junction bases outside the gene matches: 7. TCRdb analysed the reads with MiXCR anew, one entry per CDR3 protein. The sample carries 80,000 or so distinct CDR3 sequences, 40% recorded once. This sample stems from a study of T cell repertoires in cytomegalovirus infection. Looking at the study overall: Well-studied HLA-B-restricted CMV epitopes were used in the study alongside recently identified HLA-C-restricted ones. From public TCR beta signatures came an indication of both CMV infection and matching HLA type.

This clonotype originated in a human donor in good health (CMV status not recorded). Some clones in this sample may be carry-over from other donors' samples. The chain has TRBV6-6 and TRBJ2-3; TRBD2 matches at 14 bases. The starting material was CD8+ T cells from cultured PBMCs, obtained from culture after CMV antigen stimulation. The CDR3, as DNA: TGTGCCAGCAGTCTGACTAGCGGGGGGGCGAGGGATACGCAGTATTTT. Translating it yields CASSLTSGGARDTQYF.